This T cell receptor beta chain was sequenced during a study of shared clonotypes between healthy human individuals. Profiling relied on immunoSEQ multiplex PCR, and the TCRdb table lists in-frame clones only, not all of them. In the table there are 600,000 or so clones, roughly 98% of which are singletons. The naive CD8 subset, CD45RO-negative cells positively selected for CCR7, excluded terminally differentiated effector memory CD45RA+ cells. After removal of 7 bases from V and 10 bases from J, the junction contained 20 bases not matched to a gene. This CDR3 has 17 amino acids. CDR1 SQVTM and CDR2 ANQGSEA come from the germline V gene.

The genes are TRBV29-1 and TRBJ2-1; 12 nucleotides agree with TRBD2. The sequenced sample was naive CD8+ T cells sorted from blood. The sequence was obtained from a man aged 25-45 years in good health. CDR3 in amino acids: CSAPGTSGLLMGGEQFF. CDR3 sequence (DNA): TGCAGCGCCCCCGGGACTAGCGGGCTTTTAATGGGAGGGGAGCAGTTCTTC.